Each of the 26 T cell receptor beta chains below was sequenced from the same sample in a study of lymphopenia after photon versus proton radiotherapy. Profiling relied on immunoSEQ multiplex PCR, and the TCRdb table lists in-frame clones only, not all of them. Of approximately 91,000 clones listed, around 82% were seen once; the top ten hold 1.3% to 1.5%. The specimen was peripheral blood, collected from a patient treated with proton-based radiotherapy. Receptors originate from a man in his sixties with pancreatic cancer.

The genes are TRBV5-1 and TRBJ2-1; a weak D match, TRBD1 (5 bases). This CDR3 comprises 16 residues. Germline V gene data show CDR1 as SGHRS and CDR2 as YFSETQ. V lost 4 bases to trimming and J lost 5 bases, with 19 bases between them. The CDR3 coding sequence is TGCGCCAGCAGCAGAGAAGACAGCATGAACGACAATGAGCAGTTCTTC. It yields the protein CASSREDSMNDNEQFF.

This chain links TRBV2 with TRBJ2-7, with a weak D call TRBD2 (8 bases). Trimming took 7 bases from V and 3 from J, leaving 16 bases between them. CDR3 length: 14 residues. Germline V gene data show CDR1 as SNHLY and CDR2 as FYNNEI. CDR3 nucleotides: TGTGCCAGCAAAAGACAGGGACTAGTCTACGAGCAGTACTTC. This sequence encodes CASKRQGLVYEQYF.

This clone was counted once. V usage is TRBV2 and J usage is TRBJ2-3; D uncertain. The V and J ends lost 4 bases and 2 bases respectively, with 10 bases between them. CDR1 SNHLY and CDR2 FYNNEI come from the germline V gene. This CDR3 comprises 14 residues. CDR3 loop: CASSGQTATDTQYF. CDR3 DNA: TGTGCCAGCAGTGGCCAAACTGCCACAGATACGCAGTATTTT.

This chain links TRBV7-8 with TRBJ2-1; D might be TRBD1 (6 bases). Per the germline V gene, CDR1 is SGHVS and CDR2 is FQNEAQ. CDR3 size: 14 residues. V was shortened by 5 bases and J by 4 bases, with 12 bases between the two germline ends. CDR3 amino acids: CASSRRTEYNEQFF. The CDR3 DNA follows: TGTGCCAGCAGCCGACGGACAGAGTACAATGAGCAGTTCTTC.

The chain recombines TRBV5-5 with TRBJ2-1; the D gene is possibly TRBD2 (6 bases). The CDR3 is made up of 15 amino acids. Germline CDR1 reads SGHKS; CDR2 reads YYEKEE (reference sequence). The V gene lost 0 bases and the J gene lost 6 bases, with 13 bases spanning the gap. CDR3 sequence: CASSLVSAGTNEQFF. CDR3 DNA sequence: TGTGCCAGCAGCTTGGTTAGCGCGGGGACCAATGAGCAGTTCTTC. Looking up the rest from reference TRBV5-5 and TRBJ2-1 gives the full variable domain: DAGVTQSPTHLIKTRGQQVTLRCSPISGHKSVSWYQQVLGQGPQFIFQYYEKEERGRGNFPDRFSARQFPNYSSELNVNALLLGDSALYLCASSLVSAGTNEQFFGPGTRLTVL.

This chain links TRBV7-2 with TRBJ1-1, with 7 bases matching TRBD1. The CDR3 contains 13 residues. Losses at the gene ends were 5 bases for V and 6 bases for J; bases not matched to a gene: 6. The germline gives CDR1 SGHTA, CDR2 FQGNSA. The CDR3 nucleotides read TGTGCCAGCAGCCAAGACAGGGTAGCTGAAGCTTTCTTT. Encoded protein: CASSQDRVAEAFF.

In DNA form, the CDR3 reads TGTGCCCGGGGCTCGGGACTCCCAAAGGGCAATGAGCAGTTCTTC. Residues: CARGSGLPKGNEQFF. The gene calls are TRBV30 and TRBJ2-1, with D possibly TRBD2 on 6 matching bases. With 8 bases removed from V and 6 bases from J, the gap between germline ends came to 23 bases. The CDR3 runs to 15 residues. CDR1 is GTSNPN and CDR2 is SVGIG in the germline V gene (reference sequence).

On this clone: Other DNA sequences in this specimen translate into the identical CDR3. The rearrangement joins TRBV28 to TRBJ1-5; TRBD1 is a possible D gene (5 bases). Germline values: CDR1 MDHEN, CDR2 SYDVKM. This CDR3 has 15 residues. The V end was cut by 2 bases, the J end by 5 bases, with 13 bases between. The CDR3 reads CASSLVGQGYQPQHF. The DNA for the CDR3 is TGTGCCAGCAGTTTAGTCGGCCAGGGCTATCAGCCCCAGCATTTT.

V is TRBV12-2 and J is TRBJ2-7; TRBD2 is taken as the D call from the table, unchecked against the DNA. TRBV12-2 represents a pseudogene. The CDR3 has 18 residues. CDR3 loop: CASRPPGRTSGRAYEQYF. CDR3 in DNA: TGTGCAAGTCGCCCGCCCGGAAGGACTAGCGGGCGGGCCTACGAGCAGTACTTC.

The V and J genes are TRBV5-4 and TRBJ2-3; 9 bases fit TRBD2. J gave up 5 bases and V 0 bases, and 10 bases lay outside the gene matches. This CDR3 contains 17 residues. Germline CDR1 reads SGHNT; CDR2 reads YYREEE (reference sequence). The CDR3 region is CASSLVWGGRVGDTQYF. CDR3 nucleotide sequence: TGTGCCAGCAGCTTGGTCTGGGGCGGGAGGGTTGGAGATACGCAGTATTTT. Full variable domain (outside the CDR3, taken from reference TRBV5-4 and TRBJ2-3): ETGVTQSPTHLIKTRGQQVTLRCSSQSGHNTVSWYQQALGQGPQFIFQYYREEENGRGNFPPRFSGLQFPNYSSELNVNALELDDSALYLCASSLVWGGRVGDTQYFGPGTRLTVL.

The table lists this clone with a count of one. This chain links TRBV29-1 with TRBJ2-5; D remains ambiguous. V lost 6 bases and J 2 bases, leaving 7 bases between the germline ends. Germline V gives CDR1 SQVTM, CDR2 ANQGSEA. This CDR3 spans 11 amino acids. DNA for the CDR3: TGCAGCGTCGACCATCAAGAGACCCAGTACTTC. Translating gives CSVDHQETQYF.

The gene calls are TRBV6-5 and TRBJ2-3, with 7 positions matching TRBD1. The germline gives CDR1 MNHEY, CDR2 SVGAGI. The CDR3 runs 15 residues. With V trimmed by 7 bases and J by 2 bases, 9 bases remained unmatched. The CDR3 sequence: CASKKGARYTDTQYF. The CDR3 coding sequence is TGTGCCAGCAAAAAGGGGGCTAGGTACACAGATACGCAGTATTTT.

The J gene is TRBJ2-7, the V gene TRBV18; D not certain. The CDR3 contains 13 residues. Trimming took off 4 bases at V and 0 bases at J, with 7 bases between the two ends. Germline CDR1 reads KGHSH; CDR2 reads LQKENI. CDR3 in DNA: TGTGCCAGCTCACGCCAGTCCTCCTACGAGCAGTACTTC. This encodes CASSRQSSYEQYF.

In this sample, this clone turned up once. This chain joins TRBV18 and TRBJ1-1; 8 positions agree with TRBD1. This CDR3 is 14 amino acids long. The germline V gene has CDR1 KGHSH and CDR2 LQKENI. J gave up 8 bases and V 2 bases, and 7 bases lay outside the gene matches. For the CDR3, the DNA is TGTGCCAGCTCACCAGGGGGGACAGGAAGAGAAGCTTTCTTT. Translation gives CASSPGGTGREAFF.

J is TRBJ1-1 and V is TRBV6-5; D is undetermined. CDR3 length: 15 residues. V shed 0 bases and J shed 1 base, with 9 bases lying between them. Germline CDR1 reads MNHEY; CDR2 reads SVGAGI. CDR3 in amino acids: CASSYSGLPNTEAFF. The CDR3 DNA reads TGTGCCAGCAGTTACTCGGGCCTGCCGAACACTGAAGCTTTCTTT.

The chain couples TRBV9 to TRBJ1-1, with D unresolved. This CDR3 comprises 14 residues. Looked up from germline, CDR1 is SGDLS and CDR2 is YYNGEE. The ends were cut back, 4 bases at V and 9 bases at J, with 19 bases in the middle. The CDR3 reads CASSPTPWEGQAFF. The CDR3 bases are TGTGCCAGCAGCCCTACCCCGTGGGAGGGTCAAGCTTTCTTT.

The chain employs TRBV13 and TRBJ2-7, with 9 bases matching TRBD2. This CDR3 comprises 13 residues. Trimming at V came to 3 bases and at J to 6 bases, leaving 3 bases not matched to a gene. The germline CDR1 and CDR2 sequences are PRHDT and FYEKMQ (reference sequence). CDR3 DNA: TGTGCCAGCAGCTTCCCTAGCGGGATCGAGCAGTACTTC. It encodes CASSFPSGIEQYF.

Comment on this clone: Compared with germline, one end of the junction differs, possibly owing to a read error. CDR3 coding DNA: TGTGCTAGCAGCCCGGGCCCAACACTCGGATATGCAGATACGCAGTATTTT. Amino acids: CASSPGPTLGYADTQYF. The chain uses TRBV7-7 and TRBJ2-3; D is ambiguous. The germline V gene encodes CDR1 SSHAT and CDR2 FNYEAQ (reference sequence). The CDR3 covers 17 residues.

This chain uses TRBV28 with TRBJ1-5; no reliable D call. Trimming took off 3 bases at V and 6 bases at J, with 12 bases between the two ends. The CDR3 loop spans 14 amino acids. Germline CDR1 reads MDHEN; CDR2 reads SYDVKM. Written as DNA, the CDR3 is TGTGCCAGCAGTTTTCGGGGAGTAGCTCAGCCCCAGCATTTT. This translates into CASSFRGVAQPQHF. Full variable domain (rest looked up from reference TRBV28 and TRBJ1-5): DVKVTQSSRYLVKRTGEKVFLECVQDMDHENMFWYRQDPGLGLRLIYFSYDVKMKEKGDIPEGYSVSREKKERFSLILESASTNQTSMYLCASSFRGVAQPQHFGDGTRLSIL.

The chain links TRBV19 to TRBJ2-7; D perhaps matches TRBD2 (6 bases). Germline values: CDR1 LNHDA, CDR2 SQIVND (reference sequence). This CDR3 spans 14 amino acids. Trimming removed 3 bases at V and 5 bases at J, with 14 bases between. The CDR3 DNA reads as TGTGCCAGTAGTATTTTAGGAGGGACCAACGAGCAGTACTTC. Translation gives CASSILGGTNEQYF. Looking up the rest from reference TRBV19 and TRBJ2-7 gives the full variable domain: DGGITQSPKYLFRKEGQNVTLSCEQNLNHDAMYWYRQDPGQGLRLIYYSQIVNDFQKGDIAEGYSVSREKKESFPLTVTSAQKNPTAFYLCASSILGGTNEQYFGPGTRLTVT.

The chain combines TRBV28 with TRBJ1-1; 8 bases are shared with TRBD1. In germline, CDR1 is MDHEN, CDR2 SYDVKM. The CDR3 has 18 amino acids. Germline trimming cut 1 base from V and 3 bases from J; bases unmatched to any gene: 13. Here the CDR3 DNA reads TGTGCCAGCAGTTTATATCTCGGGGCAGGGGGCATGGACACTGAAGCTTTCTTT. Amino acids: CASSLYLGAGGMDTEAFF.

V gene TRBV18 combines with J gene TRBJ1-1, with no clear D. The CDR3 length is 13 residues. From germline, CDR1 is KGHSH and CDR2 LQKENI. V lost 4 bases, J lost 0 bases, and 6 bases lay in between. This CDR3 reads CASSRGMNTEAFF. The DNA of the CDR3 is TGTGCCAGCTCACGAGGGATGAACACTGAAGCTTTCTTT.

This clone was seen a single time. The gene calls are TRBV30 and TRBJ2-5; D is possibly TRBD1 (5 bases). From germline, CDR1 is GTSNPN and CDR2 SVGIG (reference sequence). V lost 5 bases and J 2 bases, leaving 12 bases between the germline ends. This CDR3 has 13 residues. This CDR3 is CAWDSTVQETQYF. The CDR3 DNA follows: TGTGCCTGGGACTCGACAGTTCAAGAGACCCAGTACTTC.

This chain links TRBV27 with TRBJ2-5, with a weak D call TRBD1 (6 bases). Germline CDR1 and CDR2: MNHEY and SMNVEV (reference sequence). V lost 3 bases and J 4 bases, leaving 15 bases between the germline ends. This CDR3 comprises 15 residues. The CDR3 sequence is CASSFKTGSRETQYF. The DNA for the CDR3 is TGTGCCAGCAGTTTCAAGACAGGATCCCGAGAGACCCAGTACTTC.

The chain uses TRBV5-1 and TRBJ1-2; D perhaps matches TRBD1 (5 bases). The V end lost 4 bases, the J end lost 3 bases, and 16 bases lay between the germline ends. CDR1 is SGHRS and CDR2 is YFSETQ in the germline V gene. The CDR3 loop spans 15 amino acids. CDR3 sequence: CASSRGASPYYGYTF. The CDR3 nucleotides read TGCGCCAGCAGCCGAGGGGCCAGTCCTTACTATGGCTACACCTTC.

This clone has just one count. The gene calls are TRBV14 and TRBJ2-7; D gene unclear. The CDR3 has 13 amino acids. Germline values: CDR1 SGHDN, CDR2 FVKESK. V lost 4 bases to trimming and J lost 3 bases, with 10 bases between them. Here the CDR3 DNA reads TGTGCCAGCAGCCCATGGCCCAGCTACGAGCAGTACTTC. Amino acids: CASSPWPSYEQYF.